These 5 T cell receptor beta chains were sequenced from one sample in a study of blood T cell repertoires in COVID-19. The repertoire was sequenced with immunoSEQ multiplex PCR; TCRdb's copy has only in-frame clones and lacks some. In the table there are roughly 150,000 clones, 79% of which are singletons. The sample consisted of PBMCs or T cells enriched from blood (not recorded which). Source of these receptors: a woman in her 70s in a cohort exposed to, infected with or recovered from COVID-19 (not recorded which).

The chain uses TRBV28 and TRBJ2-5, with TRBD1 matching 8 bases. Per the germline V gene, CDR1 is MDHEN and CDR2 is SYDVKM. J was trimmed by 1 base and V by 2 bases; bases with no gene match: 0. The CDR3 consists of 14 residues. The CDR3 DNA reads as TGTGCCAGCAGTTTAGGGACAGGCCAAGAGACCCAGTACTTC. Translating gives CASSLGTGQETQYF. Combining the CDR3 with reference TRBV28 and TRBJ2-5 gives the whole variable domain DVKVTQSSRYLVKRTGEKVFLECVQDMDHENMFWYRQDPGLGLRLIYFSYDVKMKEKGDIPEGYSVSREKKERFSLILESASTNQTSMYLCASSLGTGQETQYFGPGTRLLVL.

V usage is TRBV5-1 and J usage is TRBJ2-5; D gene ambiguous. The CDR3 extends over 12 amino acids. Germline CDR1 and CDR2: SGHRS and YFSETQ. Trimming pared 1 base from V and 5 bases from J, leaving 6 bases between. CDR3 region: CASSLSKETQYF. As DNA, the CDR3 is TGCGCCAGCAGCTTGAGCAAGGAGACCCAGTACTTC.

V and J are TRBV7-2 and TRBJ2-5, with D perhaps TRBD1 (6 bases). The CDR3 contains 16 residues. In germline, CDR1 is SGHTA, CDR2 FQGNSA. Trimming pared 1 base from V and 1 base from J, leaving 13 bases between. CDR3 sequence (DNA): TGTGCCAGCAGCTTAGATAGGGGGAGCTCCCAAGAGACCCAGTACTTC. Its translation: CASSLDRGSSQETQYF.

The V and J genes are TRBV28 and TRBJ1-1; D is perhaps TRBD1 (5 bases). CDR3 size: 13 residues. Germline V lookup: CDR1 MDHEN, CDR2 SYDVKM. Trimming removed 2 bases from V and 5 bases from J, with 9 bases in between. CDR3 nucleotide sequence: TGTGCCAGCAGTTTAGGCAGGGTAACTGAAGCTTTCTTT. Amino acid sequence: CASSLGRVTEAFF.

This clone turned up a few times. The V and J genes are TRBV7-3 and TRBJ2-6; maybe TRBD2 (6 bases). The CDR3 is 16 residues long. Germline CDR1 is SGHTA and CDR2 is FQGTGA. Trimming pared 6 bases from V and 2 bases from J, leaving 14 bases between. This chain's CDR3 is CASRPGGAAGANVLTF. The CDR3 coding sequence is TGTGCCAGCAGGCCCGGAGGGGCGGCTGGGGCCAACGTCCTGACTTTC.